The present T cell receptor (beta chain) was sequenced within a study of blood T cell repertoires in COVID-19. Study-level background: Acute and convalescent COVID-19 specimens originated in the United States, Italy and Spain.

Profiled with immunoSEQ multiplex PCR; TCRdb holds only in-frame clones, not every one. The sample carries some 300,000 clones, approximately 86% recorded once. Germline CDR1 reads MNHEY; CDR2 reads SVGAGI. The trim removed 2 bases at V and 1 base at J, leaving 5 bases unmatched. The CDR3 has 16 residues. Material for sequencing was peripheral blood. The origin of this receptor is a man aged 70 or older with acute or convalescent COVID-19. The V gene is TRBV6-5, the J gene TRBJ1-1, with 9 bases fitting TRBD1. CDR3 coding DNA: TGTGCCAGCAGTTACGAAGGGACAGGGAGGAACACTGAAGCTTTCTTT. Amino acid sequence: CASSYEGTGRNTEAFF.